Here is one T cell receptor beta chain with its context. The CDR3 is 16 amino acids. With 5 bases removed from V and 2 bases from J, the gap between germline ends came to 18 bases. The germline CDR1 and CDR2 sequences are MNHNY and SVGAGI (reference sequence). TCRdb's table, derived via immunoSEQ multiplex PCR, lists solely in-frame clones and lacks some. The data show 150,000 to 200,000 clones, approximately 90% seen once. These data belong to a study of blood T cell repertoires in COVID-19. Sample: peripheral blood. The rearrangement joins TRBV6-6 to TRBJ1-2, with D tentatively TRBD1 (6 bases). The clonotype comes from a man younger than 40 with COVID-19, enrolled during active disease. The CDR3 DNA reads as TGTGCCAGCAGTCTCAACAGGGAGCCGCGAAACTATGGCTACACCTTC. This encodes CASSLNREPRNYGYTF.